One and the same sample provided the 21 T cell receptor beta chains below, sequenced in a study of beta chain features in type 1 diabetes. Study-wide findings and caveats: For Type 1 diabetes patients, all four CD4+ subsets carried TCRB CDR3s that were moderately but significantly shorter.

Antigen specificity for these receptors is unknown. Reverse transcribing all isolated RNA meant expressed TCRB transcripts were sequenced. Clones were sequenced by immunoSEQ multiplex PCR, and TCRdb holds only the in-frame ones, with some missing. Of roughly 700,000 clones listed, 10% to 15% were seen once; the top ten hold about 0.02%. The sample consisted of naive CD4+ T cells from blood. The origin of the receptors is a man between 18 and 35 years old with type 1 diabetes.

This clone has more than one count but fewer than ten. The chain employs TRBV7-8 and TRBJ1-1; 8 bases are a match to TRBD1. Germline lookup yields CDR1 SGHVS and CDR2 FQNEAQ. CDR3 length equals 15 residues. After removal of 3 bases from V and 6 bases from J, the junction contained 9 bases not matched to a gene. The CDR3 DNA follows: TGTGCCAGCAGCTTGGGCAGGGGGCGCGGGGCTGAAGCTTTCTTT. Its translation is CASSLGRGRGAEAFF.

The rearrangement links TRBV5-4 to TRBJ1-1; D not certain. CDR1 is SGHNT, CDR2 YYREEE, per germline (reference sequence). Trimming took 4 bases from V and 7 from J, leaving 11 bases between them. This CDR3 is built from 12 residues. CDR3 sequence reads: CASSLRPGEAFF. The CDR3 DNA follows: TGTGCCAGCAGCCTTCGGCCGGGTGAAGCTTTCTTT.

This clone occurred a few times. J is TRBJ1-2 and V is TRBV6-1; no firm D call. The CDR3 is 14 residues long. With 6 bases removed from V and 5 bases from J, the gap between germline ends came to 16 bases. The V gene's germline CDR1 is MNHNS and CDR2 SASEGT. CDR3 bases: TGTGCCAGCAGGGCGATAACGCAAAAGTATGGCTACACCTTC. This codes for CASRAITQKYGYTF.

The gene calls are TRBV11-2 and TRBJ2-1; D possibly corresponds to TRBD2 (6 bases). CDR1 is SGHAT, CDR2 FQNNGV, per germline. V was cut by 2 bases and J by 3 bases, with 17 bases left in between. The CDR3 consists of 17 residues. The DNA of the CDR3 is TGTGCCAGCAGCTTATGGAGCGGCGGGGTGGGCTACAATGAGCAGTTCTTC. Its protein product is CASSLWSGGVGYNEQFF.

With respect to this clone: Other DNA sequences in the sample encode the same CDR3. The chain carries TRBV28 and TRBJ1-5; no firm D call. CDR1 is MDHEN and CDR2 is SYDVKM in the germline V gene. Trimming stripped 1 base from V and 1 base from J, with 2 bases between. This CDR3 contains 13 residues. CDR3 in amino acids: CASSLLSNQPQHF. CDR3 DNA sequence: TGTGCCAGCAGTTTATTGAGCAATCAGCCCCAGCATTTT.

There are a few counts of this clone. This chain connects TRBV28 to TRBJ1-1; no reliable D call. V was pared by 5 bases and J by 1 base, with 11 bases between. Germline values: CDR1 MDHEN, CDR2 SYDVKM. This CDR3 has 14 amino acids. For the CDR3, the DNA is TGTGCCAGCAGTGGGTTCCAGAGGAACACTGAAGCTTTCTTT. Translation: CASSGFQRNTEAFF.

This clone was seen a handful of times. The rearrangement joins TRBV7-9 to TRBJ2-7, with D tentatively TRBD2 (6 bases). Trimming took 4 bases from V and 5 from J, leaving 12 bases between them. The CDR3 runs to 13 residues. Germline loops: CDR1 SEHNR, CDR2 FQNEAQ (reference sequence). The CDR3 spells CASSSRTSNEQYF. The DNA for the CDR3 is TGTGCCAGCAGCTCCCGCACTAGCAACGAGCAGTACTTC. Full variable domain (missing parts from reference TRBV7-9 and TRBJ2-7): DTGVSQNPRHKITKRGQNVTFRCDPISEHNRLYWYRQTLGQGPEFLTYFQNEAQLEKSRLLSDRFSAERPKGSFSTLEIQRTEQGDSAMYLCASSSRTSNEQYFGPGTRLTVT.

This chain connects TRBV6-4 to TRBJ2-3; the D is unclear. The V gene's germline CDR1 is MRHNA and CDR2 SNTAGT. V was pared by 5 bases and J by 7 bases, with 7 bases between. This CDR3 has 11 amino acids. The CDR3 loop is CASSLGHTQYF. The CDR3 DNA reads as TGTGCCAGCAGTTTAGGCCATACGCAGTATTTT.

The table lists this clone with a few counts. This chain links TRBV29-1 with TRBJ1-1, with D possibly matching TRBD1 (5 bases). Germline V gene lookup returns CDR1 SQVTM and CDR2 ANQGSEA. CDR3 length: 11 amino acids. V was clipped by 4 bases and J by 6 bases, with 9 bases between them. This CDR3 reads CSVAGVSEAFF. The CDR3 DNA is TGCAGCGTTGCGGGGGTCTCTGAAGCTTTCTTT. Full variable domain (missing parts from reference TRBV29-1 and TRBJ1-1): SAVISQKPSRDICQRGTSLTIQCQVDSQVTMMFWYRQQPGQSLTLIATANQGSEATYESGFVIDKFPISRPNLTFSTLTVSNMSPEDSSIYLCSVAGVSEAFFGQGTRLTVV.

The V call is TRBV7-2, the J call TRBJ2-5; 9 bases fit TRBD2. Germline values: CDR1 SGHTA, CDR2 FQGNSA. CDR3 length equals 18 residues. V was pared by 4 bases and J by 0 bases, with 12 bases of the junction left unmatched. The CDR3 coding sequence is TGTGCCAGCAGCTCGGGACTAACGAGCGGGGGGTACCAAGAGACCCAGTACTTC. As protein: CASSSGLTSGGYQETQYF. Full variable domain (rest looked up from reference TRBV7-2 and TRBJ2-5): GAGVSQSPSNKVTEKGKDVELRCDPISGHTALYWYRQSLGQGLEFLIYFQGNSAPDKSGLPSDRFSAERTGGSVSTLTIQRTQQEDSAVYLCASSSGLTSGGYQETQYFGPGTRLLVL.

Only a few counts were recorded for this clone. This chain connects TRBV27 to TRBJ1-2; no firm D call. V was cut by 7 bases and J by 7 bases, with 4 bases left in between. The CDR3 is 9 amino acids. Germline assignment: CDR1 MNHEY and CDR2 SMNVEV (reference sequence). The CDR3 loop reads CASTGGYTF. In nucleotides, the CDR3 is TGTGCCAGCACGGGTGGCTACACCTTC.

The V gene is TRBV16, the J gene TRBJ1-2; no reliable D call. Germline assignment: CDR1 KGHSY and CDR2 FQNENV. The CDR3 loop spans 13 amino acids. V lost 2 bases to trimming and J lost 6 bases, with 10 bases between them. CDR3 loop: CASSQGAGNGYTF. CDR3 bases: TGTGCCAGCAGCCAAGGCGCTGGGAATGGCTACACCTTC.

Only a few counts were recorded for this clone. The chain combines TRBV4-1 with TRBJ2-1, with 7 bases fitting TRBD2. This CDR3 has 15 residues. Per germline, CDR1 MGHRA and CDR2 YSYEKL. Trimming removed 1 base from V and 12 bases from J; junction bases left unmatched: 12. For the CDR3, the DNA is TGCGCCAGCAGCCAAGTGGGGACTATGAGTGAGGTGCAGTTCTTC. Translated, it gives CASSQVGTMSEVQFF.

The V gene is TRBV9, the J gene TRBJ1-1, with a tentative D call TRBD1 (6 bases). Trimming took off 2 bases at V and 0 bases at J, with 11 bases between the two ends. The CDR3 is made up of 15 amino acids. Germline V lookup: CDR1 SGDLS, CDR2 YYNGEE. The CDR3 is CASSVSWGLNTEAFF. CDR3 nucleotides: TGTGCCAGCAGCGTCTCATGGGGGCTGAACACTGAAGCTTTCTTT.

This clone was seen more than once but under ten times. The chain links TRBV2 to TRBJ1-5; possible D gene TRBD1, 5 bases. This CDR3 spans 13 amino acids. The V gene's germline CDR1 is SNHLY and CDR2 FYNNEI. V dropped 5 bases and J dropped 3 bases, with 8 bases sitting between them. The CDR3 DNA reads TGTGCCAGCAGTTGGGGACTCAATCAGCCCCAGCATTTT. Its translation: CASSWGLNQPQHF.

This clone appeared a few times. The chain joins TRBV5-1 to TRBJ2-1; D might be TRBD1 (5 bases). In germline, CDR1 is SGHRS, CDR2 YFSETQ. V lost 0 bases and J lost 6, with 10 bases in between. The CDR3 is 14 residues long. In nucleotides, the CDR3 is TGCGCCAGCAGCTTGGGACAGACCTCCAATGAGCAGTTCTTC. Translated: CASSLGQTSNEQFF.

This chain joins TRBV6-5 and TRBJ1-5; 8 nucleotides agree with TRBD1. Germline CDR1 MNHEY, CDR2 SVGAGI. This CDR3 region has 14 residues. The junction had 4 bases not matched to a gene; V was cut back by 6 bases and J by 3 bases. The CDR3 protein is CASSRTGLNQPQHF. In DNA, the CDR3 is TGTGCCAGCAGCCGGACAGGGCTCAATCAGCCCCAGCATTTT.

This clone was seen more than once but under ten times. V gene TRBV30 combines with J gene TRBJ1-2; D remains unclear. With 0 bases removed from V and 5 bases from J, the gap between germline ends came to 10 bases. CDR3 length equals 13 residues. Germline lookup yields CDR1 GTSNPN and CDR2 SVGIG (reference sequence). The CDR3 loop reads CAWSVHSSYGYTF. As DNA, the CDR3 is TGTGCCTGGAGTGTACACTCCTCGTATGGCTACACCTTC. The full variable domain, rest sourced from reference TRBV30 and TRBJ1-2, is SQTIHQWPATLVQPVGSPLSLECTVEGTSNPNLYWYRQAAGRGLQLLFYSVGIGQISSEVPQNLSASRPQDRQFILSSKKLLLSDSGFYLCAWSVHSSYGYTFGSGTRLTVV.

The chain carries TRBV11-2 and TRBJ2-2, with D hard to call. Trimming stripped 3 bases from V and 2 bases from J, with 4 bases between. From germline, CDR1 is SGHAT and CDR2 FQNNGV. The CDR3 contains 13 residues. DNA of the CDR3: TGTGCCAGCAGCTTTCGCAACACCGGGGAGCTGTTTTTT. Translating gives CASSFRNTGELFF. The complete variable domain, with remaining parts taken from reference TRBV11-2 and TRBJ2-2, reads EAGVAQSPRYKIIEKRQSVAFWCNPISGHATLYWYQQILGQGPKLLIQFQNNGVVDDSQLPKDRFSAERLKGVDSTLKIQPAKLEDSAVYLCASSFRNTGELFFGEGSRLTVL.

This rearrangement joins TRBV30 to TRBJ1-1; D gene ambiguous. V was shortened by 5 bases and J by 1 base, with 11 bases between the two germline ends. Germline assignment: CDR1 GTSNPN and CDR2 SVGIG (reference sequence). The CDR3 totals 13 residues. The CDR3 protein is CAWARRTNTEAFF. CDR3 in DNA: TGTGCCTGGGCTCGACGGACGAACACTGAAGCTTTCTTT.

The sample holds a few counts of this clone. The chain recombines TRBV6-6 with TRBJ1-2; weak D call: TRBD1 (5 bases). Trimming left V 4 bases short and J 5 bases short, with 11 bases between. The CDR3 contains 13 residues. Germline lookup yields CDR1 MNHNY and CDR2 SVGAGI (reference sequence). Here the CDR3 reads CASSLTETYGYTF. The CDR3 DNA follows: TGTGCCAGCAGTTTGACAGAGACTTATGGCTACACCTTC.